Listed below are T cell receptor beta chains from one sample, sequenced in a study of blood T cell repertoires in COVID-19. The repertoire was sequenced with immunoSEQ multiplex PCR; TCRdb's copy has only in-frame clones and lacks some. The table includes tens of thousands of clones, about nine tenths detected once. The sample was peripheral blood. These receptors were taken from a man aged 50-60 years with active COVID-19. The CDR3 runs from the conserved cysteine through the conserved F or W. The order of the fields is V gene, clone size, D gene, J gene, CDR3 DNA, CDR3 protein. The D gene is left open where the match is weak. Clone size appears in some rows only: once, few, many, or a class for an expanded clone.

TRBV18	.	TRBD2	TRBJ2-1	TGTGCCAGCTCACTGGGACTAGCGGGCGCCCGCTACTACAATGAGCAGTTCTTC	CASSLGLAGARYYNEQFF
TRBV2	.	TRBD2	TRBJ2-1	TGTGCCAGCAGTGAACAAGCGGGAGGTCCCAATGAGCAGTTCTTC	CASSEQAGGPNEQFF
TRBV27	.	.	TRBJ2-5	TGTGCCAGCGCGAGGGGGACCACCCAAGAGACCCAGTACTTC	CASARGTTQETQYF
TRBV6-6	.	.	TRBJ1-2	TGTGCCAGCACCTCGGACAGCCATAACACCTTC	CASTSDSHNTF
TRBV5-5	.	TRBD1	TRBJ2-7	TGTGCCAGCAGCGGGACAGGGGGCGGTTGGGAGCAGTACTTC	CASSGTGGGWEQYF
TRBV28	.	.	TRBJ2-3	TGTGCCGAGGCAGATACGCAGTATTTT	CAEADTQYF
TRBV28	once	.	TRBJ1-6	TGTGCCAGCAGTTTAGCGGGGGGCCCGAATAATTCACCCCTCCACTTT	CASSLAGGPNNSPLHF
TRBV27	.	TRBD2	TRBJ2-1	TGTGCCAGCGCGGGACTAACGTTCTCCAATGAGCAGTTCTTC	CASAGLTFSNEQFF
TRBV5-6	once	TRBD2	TRBJ2-1	TGTGCCAGCAGCTCCCTAGCGGGAACCCCCTACAATGAGCAGTTCTTC	CASSSLAGTPYNEQFF
TRBV13	.	TRBD2	TRBJ2-3	TGTGCCAGCAGCTCTCCGACCGGGACTAGCGGGACCTACACAGATACGCAGTATTTT	CASSSPTGTSGTYTDTQYF
TRBV6-4	.	.	TRBJ1-3	TGTGCCAGCAGTGAACAGGAAGGAACTGGAAACACCATATATTTT	CASSEQEGTGNTIYF
TRBV5-4	few	TRBD2	TRBJ2-4	TGTGCCAGCAGACCAAGTGCGGGAGAGGCCAAAAACATTCAGTACTTC	CASRPSAGEAKNIQYF
TRBV18	.	.	TRBJ1-1	TGTGCCAGCTCACCACGGCAGGAGGAGGCTGAAGCTTTCTTT	CASSPRQEEAEAFF
TRBV7-7	.	TRBD1	TRBJ2-5	TGTGCCAGCAGCAGGGACAGCCAAGAGACCCAGTACTTC	CASSRDSQETQYF
TRBV2	.	.	TRBJ2-7	TGTGCCAGCAGTGAAGCGCTGGTAGGGAGAACCTACGAGCAGTACTTC	CASSEALVGRTYEQYF
TRBV4-1	.	.	TRBJ2-1	TGCGCCAGCAGCCAAGAGCTTCGGCAGGGGAACTACAATGAGCAGTTCTTC	CASSQELRQGNYNEQFF
TRBV19	.	TRBD1	TRBJ2-7	TGTGCCAGTAGTATAAGCAGCAGGGGGTACGAGCAGTACTTC	CASSISSRGYEQYF
TRBV3-1/TRBV3-2	.	TRBD1	TRBJ1-2	TGTGCCAGCAGTCACAGGGGGCTAAACTATGGCTACACCTTC	CASSHRGLNYGYTF
TRBV11-3	.	TRBD1	TRBJ2-2	TGTGCCAGCAGCCCGACTTCCGGACAGGGAGGAGCCGGGGAGCTGTTTTTT	CASSPTSGQGGAGELFF
TRBV7-9	.	TRBD2	TRBJ2-1	TGTGCCAGCAGCTCTAGCGGGGGCTACAATGAGCAGTTCTTC	CASSSSGGYNEQFF
TRBV7-9	.	.	TRBJ2-7	TGTGCCAGCAGCTTAGTGGCCAGGGGTGCCTACGAGCAGTACTTC	CASSLVARGAYEQYF
TRBV18	few	.	TRBJ1-5	TGTGCCAGCTCTCCCGGTTCCAATCAGCCCCAGCATTTT	CASSPGSNQPQHF
TRBV7-3	.	.	TRBJ2-1	TGTGCCAGCAGCTTACCGGGATTCTACAATGAGCAGTTCTTC	CASSLPGFYNEQFF
TRBV4-1	.	.	TRBJ2-7	TGCGCCAGCAGCCAAAAGGACTTTTCCTACGAGCAGTACTTC	CASSQKDFSYEQYF
TRBV7-9	.	.	TRBJ2-1	TGTGCCAGCAGCTTAGTAGCAGACTCCTACAATGAGCAGTTCTTC	CASSLVADSYNEQFF
TRBV27	once	.	TRBJ2-1	TGTGCCAGCAGTTCGGGGGCGGGGGACTACAATGAGCAGTTCTTC	CASSSGAGDYNEQFF
TRBV11-3	.	.	TRBJ2-7	TGTGCCAGCAGCCCCCAGGGCCCCTACGAGCAGTACTTC	CASSPQGPYEQYF
TRBV19	few	.	TRBJ1-5	TGTGCCAGTAGTATGAGTTTGGCAGGGGCTCAGCCCCAGCATTTT	CASSMSLAGAQPQHF
TRBV14	.	.	TRBJ2-5	TGTGCCAGCAGCCAGGCGGGGCAGGGCGGTTGGGAGACCCAGTACTTC	CASSQAGQGGWETQYF
TRBV6-5	.	TRBD2	TRBJ2-2	TGTGCCAGCAGTTCGGGCCGGGGGGGAACCGGGGAGCTGTTTTTT	CASSSGRGGTGELFF
TRBV14	.	TRBD2	TRBJ2-1	TGTGCCAGCAGTCCCCCCACTAGCGGCTCCTACAATGAGCAGTTCTTC	CASSPPTSGSYNEQFF
TRBV2	.	.	TRBJ2-1	TGTGCCAGCAGTGTTACTCCTAGCTCCTACAATGAGCAGTTCTTC	CASSVTPSSYNEQFF
TRBV29-1	.	.	TRBJ1-1	TGCAGCGTTGGACAGAACACTGAAGCTTTCTTT	CSVGQNTEAFF
TRBV27	.	.	TRBJ1-1	TGTGCCAGCAGTTTAGCGGGGGTGAACACTGAAGCTTTCTTT	CASSLAGVNTEAFF
TRBV10-3	.	TRBD2	TRBJ2-1	TGTGCCATCGGGACTAGCGGGAGCAATGAGCAGTTCTTC	CAIGTSGSNEQFF
TRBV12-5	once	TRBD1	TRBJ2-7	TGTGCTAGTGGTCCGGGACAGGGAGGCTACGAGCAGTACTTC	CASGPGQGGYEQYF
TRBV6-2/TRBV6-3	.	.	TRBJ2-7	TGTGCCAGCAGTACCAAATCCCGCACAGGATTCTACTACGAGCAGTACTTC	CASSTKSRTGFYYEQYF
TRBV20-1	.	.	TRBJ1-2	TGCAGTGCTTTTACATACGGCTACACCTTC	CSAFTYGYTF
TRBV9	.	.	TRBJ1-4	TGTGCCAGCAGCGTAGCAGGGGTTGGTGAAAAACTGTTTTTT	CASSVAGVGEKLFF
TRBV25-1	.	.	TRBJ2-2	TGTGCCAGCAGAGGGGACACCGGGGAGCTGTTTTTT	CASRGDTGELFF
TRBV7-9	.	.	TRBJ1-2	TGTGCCAGCAGCTTAGCCCCGGGTGATGATGGCTACACCTTC	CASSLAPGDDGYTF
TRBV5-6	.	.	TRBJ1-1	TGTGCCAGCAGCTCGGGTCGGGGGACTGAAGCTTTCTTT	CASSSGRGTEAFF
TRBV28	once	.	TRBJ2-2	TGTGCCAGCAGGGTGGGGCCAGGGGAGCTGTTTTTT	CASRVGPGELFF
TRBV28	few	.	TRBJ1-5	TGTGCCAGCACCGCCGGGGGAAGCAATCAGCCCCAGCATTTT	CASTAGGSNQPQHF
TRBV12-3/TRBV12-4	.	TRBD1	TRBJ2-7	TGTGCCAGCAAAGGGGGCCTCTCCTACGAGCAGTACTTC	CASKGGLSYEQYF
TRBV28	.	TRBD1	TRBJ2-2	TGTGCCAGCAGTTCGGGACAGGGAGGGGAGCTGTTTTTT	CASSSGQGGELFF
TRBV9	.	.	TRBJ1-4	TGTGCCAGCAGCGTAGGAACCAGGGGAAGAAATGAAAAACTGTTTTTT	CASSVGTRGRNEKLFF
TRBV18	.	.	TRBJ1-2	TGTGCCAGCTCACCACGCGCCAGGGTTAACTATGGCTACACCTTC	CASSPRARVNYGYTF
TRBV29-1	.	TRBD2	TRBJ2-3	TGCAGCGTTGTCAGGACTAGCGGGATCGCAGATACGCAGTATTTT	CSVVRTSGIADTQYF
TRBV9	.	.	TRBJ2-6	TGTGCCAGCAGCGAACCCGGTAGCTCTGGGGCCAACGTCCTGACTTTC	CASSEPGSSGANVLTF
TRBV30	.	TRBD2	TRBJ2-6	TGTGCCTGGAGTGTAGGCACGGGGGGTGGGGCCAACGTCCTGACTTTC	CAWSVGTGGGANVLTF
TRBV12-5	.	TRBD1	TRBJ1-5	TGTGCTAGTGGCTCTCAGGGGGCAAGCAATCAGCCCCAGCATTTT	CASGSQGASNQPQHF
TRBV18	.	TRBD2	TRBJ2-1	TGTGCCAGCCCACCGAAGCGGGAGGGTTCTGAGCAGTTCTTC	CASPPKREGSEQFF
TRBV7-3	once	.	TRBJ2-6	TGTGCCAGCAGCTTAAAATCAGGTTCCGGGGCCAACGTCCTGACTTTC	CASSLKSGSGANVLTF
TRBV7-9	.	.	TRBJ1-1	TGTGCCAGCAGCTCCTTTGACAAGAACACTGAAGCTTTCTTT	CASSSFDKNTEAFF